The rows below give T cell receptor beta chains drawn from one sample of a study of blood T cell repertoires in COVID-19. Some clones are missing from TCRdb's copy, which holds only in-frame ones; the method was immunoSEQ multiplex PCR. The sample lists approximately 170,000 clones; about 91% were seen once. Sequencing was carried out using PBMCs or T cells enriched from blood (not recorded which). These receptors were obtained from a woman younger than 30 who had recovered from COVID-19. CDR3s include the opening cysteine and the closing phenylalanine or tryptophan. A D gene is named only where the DNA matches it firmly.

15	TRBV6-5	TRBD2	CASSYETSGKYEQYF
14	TRBV2	TRBD1	CASHGQGNTGELFF
12	TRBV6-5	TRBD2	CATRDYYNEQFF
15	TRBV5-1	TRBD2	CASSLREASTGELFF
14	TRBV5-1	-	CASSLSGMDTEAFF
17	TRBV28	-	CASSSTDTVGSNQPQHF
15	TRBV3-1/TRBV3-2	-	CASSQLAGALYEQYF
17	TRBV7-8	-	CASSRVGTSLGALEQYF
15	TRBV9	TRBD1	CASSKGQGNNSPLHF
15	TRBV7-2	TRBD2	CASSFYSGRGYEQYF
16	TRBV18	-	CASSQTPGSPLGEQYF
18	TRBV5-3	TRBD2	CARSGGDWTSGWGETQYF
14	TRBV3-1/TRBV3-2	TRBD2	CASSHLAGGGEQYF
12	TRBV30	-	CAWRHLLSPLHF
16	TRBV7-8	TRBD2	CASSPRTSGILNEQFF
16	TRBV4-2	TRBD2	CASSHTSGDSSYEQYF
14	TRBV6-5	-	CASSSPGLTYEQYF
19	TRBV7-2	TRBD2	CASSLLRRASGRSTGELFF
15	TRBV7-8	-	CASSQQGFSTDTQYF
16	TRBV27	TRBD2	CASKKMASGINNEQFF
17	TRBV28	-	CASKKWGGLDSNQPQHF
20	TRBV13	TRBD2	CASSLELFRPRREGGDTQYF
15	TRBV6-5	TRBD1	CASRPWTGAGNTIYF
14	TRBV2	-	CASKVVDFTDTQYF
13	TRBV27	-	CASSFRTDYGYTF
15	TRBV4-3	-	CASSQDSGESAEQYF
15	TRBV29-1	-	CSVRREELAYNEQFF
14	TRBV4-3	-	CASSYRGPGGGYTF
15	TRBV6-5	TRBD1	CASSFRTGRNTEAFF
17	TRBV3-1/TRBV3-2	TRBD2	CASSHRSGRGNTGELFF
16	TRBV25-1	TRBD1	CASSPRTGHSGNTIYF
11	TRBV24-1	-	CATRVVETQYF
17	TRBV10-1	TRBD2	CASRTSTGGAYRNEQFF
15	TRBV9	-	CASSDRGGSTDTQYF
14	TRBV28	-	CASSLDSPSYEQYF
15	TRBV5-4	TRBD1	CASSFPTGTNTEAFF
15	TRBV6-4	TRBD2	CASSPMGGSTGELFF
12	TRBV3-1/TRBV3-2	-	CASSKQGYEQYF
14	TRBV6-2/TRBV6-3	TRBD1	CASSPGQGYSEQYF
15	TRBV5-1	-	CASSLDANRYNEQFF
13	TRBV7-9	-	CASSLAGGYGYTF
13	TRBV9	-	CASSPTGVGTQYF
16	TRBV7-9	TRBD1	CASSFTRTGRPYEQYF
13	TRBV2	-	CASFGGGGTEAFF
15	TRBV5-6	TRBD2	CASSRGGGLQETQYF
14	TRBV28	-	CASSSTGSDYGYTF
13	TRBV24-1	-	CATNSGGQETQYF
20	TRBV28	TRBD1	CASSLFVRGRGRGADQPQHF
21	TRBV9	TRBD2	CASSPYPRAPSGRAIYNEQFF